A selection of T cell receptor beta chains follows, all from one sample in a study of vaccination effects on CD4 cells after COVID-19. Clones were read by immunoSEQ multiplex PCR, and TCRdb kept only the in-frame ones, dropping some. The sample holds tens of thousands of clones, 73% seen once. Antigens of these TCRs are unknown. Source: CD4+ T cells from PBMCs cultured with HCoV-OC43 spike peptides, taken before COVID-19 vaccination. Receptors were obtained from a human donor who received a COVID-19 vaccine. The CDR3 runs from the conserved cysteine through the conserved F or W. The order of the fields is clone size, CDR3 length, V gene, J gene, D gene, CDR3 DNA, CDR3 protein. A D gene is named only where the DNA matches it firmly. Size tells how often a clone was seen (once, few, many) or the class of an expanded clone, and some rows leave it out.

abundance: once; len: 16; v_gene: TRBV6-5; j_gene: TRBJ2-1; d_gene: TRBD2; CDR3nt: TGTGCCAGCAGTTCCCAGCGGGAGGTTCCTAGCAATGAGCAGTTCTTC; CDR3aa: CASSSQREVPSNEQFF
abundance: -; len: 14; v_gene: TRBV11-2; j_gene: TRBJ1-6; d_gene: -; CDR3nt: TGTGCCAGCAGCTTAATGGTTCCAGGCCGGCAGCTCCACTTT; CDR3aa: CASSLMVPGRQLHF
abundance: -; len: 14; v_gene: TRBV5-4; j_gene: TRBJ2-1; d_gene: -; CDR3nt: TGTGCCAGCAGCCCCAGAGAGACCCCTACGGGCTGGTTCTTC; CDR3aa: CASSPRETPTGWFF
abundance: -; len: 15; v_gene: TRBV6-6; j_gene: TRBJ2-7; d_gene: TRBD2; CDR3nt: TGTGCCAGCAGTTACTCGAAGACTAGCTTCTACGAGCAGTACTTC; CDR3aa: CASSYSKTSFYEQYF
abundance: few; len: 14; v_gene: TRBV5-1; j_gene: TRBJ1-2; d_gene: TRBD1; CDR3nt: TGCGCCAGCAGCTTAGCACAGGGGGCTGATGGCTACACCTTC; CDR3aa: CASSLAQGADGYTF
abundance: -; len: 17; v_gene: TRBV5-1; j_gene: TRBJ2-2; d_gene: -; CDR3nt: TGCGCCAGCAGCTTCAGGACGGGTCCTCTGGGAACCGGGGAGCTGTTTTTT; CDR3aa: CASSFRTGPLGTGELFF
abundance: -; len: 13; v_gene: TRBV7-2; j_gene: TRBJ1-6; d_gene: TRBD1; CDR3nt: TGTGCCAGCAACCGGGACAGGGAGTTACCCCTCCACTTT; CDR3aa: CASNRDRELPLHF
abundance: few; len: 15; v_gene: TRBV18; j_gene: TRBJ2-1; d_gene: TRBD2; CDR3nt: TGTGCCAGCTCACCACCTGTCAGCGGGGCCAATGAGCAGTTCTTC; CDR3aa: CASSPPVSGANEQFF
abundance: -; len: 15; v_gene: TRBV5-1; j_gene: TRBJ1-5; d_gene: -; CDR3nt: TGCGCCAGCAGCTTGCAGGGCATAACAGGTCAGCCCCAGCATTTT; CDR3aa: CASSLQGITGQPQHF
abundance: -; len: 14; v_gene: TRBV29-1; j_gene: TRBJ2-7; d_gene: -; CDR3nt: TGCAGCGTTGAAGATCCTCTAGCGCCCTACGAGCAGTACTTC; CDR3aa: CSVEDPLAPYEQYF